These T cell receptor beta chains were read from a single sample in a study of cytomegalovirus exposure and HLA in healthy donors. Sequencing used immunoSEQ multiplex PCR; TCRdb keeps in-frame clones, though not all of them. The profile covers about 200,000 clones, with 70% to 80% appearing a single time and approximately 0.4% taken by the ten largest. The sample taken for sequencing was PBMCs. The receptors derive from a male donor in good health and CMV-seropositive. The conserved cysteine and the conserved F or W are not part of the CDR3 here. Expanded clones are given a class, and other clones once, few, many or no size at all.

TRBJ2-2 TRBV27 few ASSLGAGGGTGELF
TRBJ1-1 TRBV7-3 - ASSGQGGIAEAF
TRBJ1-1 TRBV7-8 once ASSLESRTEAF
TRBJ1-1 TRBV29-1 - SVTTVNTEAF
TRBJ1-3 TRBV9 - ASSVVGEEDTIY
TRBJ2-3 TRBV11-3 - ASSPNLGGAPDTQY
TRBJ2-1 TRBV6-1 - ASSEVGQNNEQF
TRBJ2-2 TRBV2 - ASKMTGFGPGELF
TRBJ2-7 TRBV7-2 few ASSPGQAASYEQY
TRBJ1-1 TRBV7-9 - ASSSTGVVVTEAF
TRBJ2-1 TRBV11-2 - ASSFLTSLYNEQF